Shown below are 30 T cell receptor beta chains from a single sample sequenced in a study of blood T cells in healthy people across ages. Through a sample-barcoded 5' primer and a J-beta primer mix, a second PCR was run for about 7 to 12 cycles. A single record per CDR3 protein comes from TCRdb applying MiXCR to the 5' RACE reads. The data show 800,000 or so distinct CDR3 sequences, 55% to 65% seen once. Sequencing was done on a sample of blood. The origin of the receptors is a man aged 25-40 years in good health.

CDR3 nucleotide sequence: TGTGCCAGCAGTTACCGAGTCGACCCCTACAATGAGCAGTTCTTC. It specifies CASSYRVDPYNEQFF. The chain joins TRBV6-2 or TRBV6-3 to TRBJ2-1; no clear D gene. Between the trimmed V and J ends, which lost 2 bases and 2 bases, there was a span of 10 bases. The CDR3 covers 15 residues. Germline V CDR1 and CDR2: MNHEY, SVGEGT.

This clonotype was detected only a few times. This sequence joins TRBV20-1 and TRBJ2-1, with a possible D match to TRBD1 (6 bases). Between the trimmed V and J ends, which lost 6 bases and 4 bases, there was a span of 10 bases. Germline V gene sequence: CDR1 DFQATT, CDR2 SNEGSKA (reference sequence). The CDR3 loop spans 12 amino acids. CDR3 bases: TGCAGTGCAAAGGGACAATACAATGAGCAGTTCTTC. Protein product: CSAKGQYNEQFF.

The chain uses TRBV9 and TRBJ1-1; a possible D gene is TRBD1 (5 bases). V shed 0 bases and J shed 1 base, with 7 bases lying between them. Germline V CDR1 and CDR2: SGDLS, YYNGEE. The CDR3 length is 14 residues. The chain's CDR3 is CASSVAGGNTEAFF. The CDR3 DNA reads TGTGCCAGCAGCGTAGCTGGGGGGAACACTGAAGCTTTCTTT.

The chain uses TRBV13 and TRBJ1-1; maybe TRBD1 (5 bases). Per germline, CDR1 PRHDT and CDR2 FYEKMQ (reference sequence). The CDR3 spans 13 residues. V was pared by 6 bases and J by 10 bases, with 18 bases between. The CDR3 reads CASSSMGRMVAFF. CDR3 in DNA: TGTGCCAGCAGTTCAATGGGGCGGATGGTAGCTTTCTTT. Supplemented by reference TRBV13 and TRBJ1-1, the full variable domain reads AAGVIQSPRHLIKEKRETATLKCYPIPRHDTVYWYQQGPGQDPQFLISFYEKMQSDKGSIPDRFSAQQFSDYHSELNMSSLELGDSALYFCASSSMGRMVAFFGQGTRLTVV.

In its sample, this clonotype was seen many times. The chain is built from TRBV20-1 and TRBJ1-1; no clear D. Germline CDR1 DFQATT, CDR2 SNEGSKA (reference sequence). The CDR3 runs 15 residues. The V and J ends lost 6 bases and 3 bases respectively, with 20 bases between them. Here the CDR3 reads CSARRIFEVHTEAFF. The CDR3 nucleotides are TGCAGTGCCCGACGAATTTTTGAGGTGCACACTGAAGCTTTCTTT.

The V and J genes are TRBV7-9 and TRBJ2-1; perhaps TRBD2 as D (7 bases). From germline, CDR1 is SEHNR and CDR2 FQNEAQ (reference sequence). This CDR3 comprises 15 residues. The V end was cut by 5 bases, the J end by 1 base, with 12 bases between. CDR3 DNA: TGTGCCAGCAGCGGGAGGGGGTGGTCCTACAATGAGCAGTTCTTC. The encoded protein is CASSGRGWSYNEQFF.

This clonotype has just one count. The V gene is TRBV9, the J gene TRBJ2-1, with 11 positions matching TRBD2. The CDR3 covers 15 residues. Germline CDR1 and CDR2: SGDLS and YYNGEE. The V segment lost 0 bases and the J segment 8 bases; nucleotides outside the gene matches: 4. The CDR3 nucleotides read TGTGCCAGCAGCGTAGAAACTAGCGGGGGTGATGAGCAGTTCTTC. It encodes CASSVETSGGDEQFF.

The chain combines TRBV14 with TRBJ2-1, with 7 bases aligning to TRBD2. The CDR3 contains 16 residues. The germline V gene has CDR1 SGHDN and CDR2 FVKESK. With 3 bases clipped from V and 8 bases from J, the junction kept 13 bases outside the gene matches. The CDR3 reads CASSHRRGVSVDEQFF. The CDR3 nucleotides are TGTGCCAGCAGCCACCGTCGGGGGGTTTCCGTGGATGAGCAGTTCTTC.

The chain joins TRBV20-1 to TRBJ2-1, with TRBD1 matching 7 bases. The V gene's germline CDR1 is DFQATT and CDR2 SNEGSKA (reference sequence). The CDR3 loop spans 15 amino acids. The V segment lost 1 base and the J segment 4 bases; nucleotides outside the gene matches: 7. The CDR3 nucleotides read TGCAGTGCTAGAGCGGGTGCAGGGGGTTACAATGAGCAGTTCTTC. Its translation is CSARAGAGGYNEQFF.

The CDR3 here is CASLSRRTGKNIQYF. CDR3 DNA sequence: TGTGCCAGCTTATCCCGGAGGACCGGGAAAAACATTCAGTACTTC. The rearrangement joins TRBV27 to TRBJ2-4; weak D call: TRBD2 (5 bases). Per germline, CDR1 MNHEY and CDR2 SMNVEV (reference sequence). This CDR3 contains 15 residues. Trimming stripped 8 bases from V and 4 bases from J, with 18 bases between.

The chain joins TRBV28 to TRBJ2-7; D might be TRBD1 (5 bases). The J call may be incorrect, as the DNA end agrees better with TRBJ2-5. CDR1 and CDR2 from the germline V gene are MDHEN and SYDVKM. CDR3 length equals 12 residues. CDR3 nucleotide sequence: TGTGCCGCTAGAGCAGGGTATGAGACCCAGTACTTC. It yields the protein CAARAGYETQYF.

This chain joins TRBV20-1 and TRBJ1-2; D perhaps matches TRBD1 (5 bases). The CDR3 runs 13 residues. Between the trimmed V and J ends, which lost 1 base and 4 bases, there was a span of 10 bases. Germline values: CDR1 DFQATT, CDR2 SNEGSKA (reference sequence). The chain's CDR3 is CSARGTQGYGYTF. CDR3 DNA sequence: TGCAGTGCTAGAGGGACCCAGGGCTATGGCTACACCTTC.

The chain couples TRBV10-3 to TRBJ2-7; 7 nucleotides match TRBD1. The germline V gene has CDR1 ENHRY and CDR2 SYGVKD. This CDR3 is 15 amino acids long. V was pared by 3 bases and J by 9 bases, with 14 bases of the junction left unmatched. The CDR3 DNA reads TGTGCCATCAGTGAAAATGGACAGGACCCCTTGGGGCAGTACTTC. It is translated as CAISENGQDPLGQYF.

This clonotype was detected only a few times. The chain couples TRBV28 to TRBJ2-1; 9 bases map to TRBD1. Trimming at V came to 4 bases and at J to 3 bases, leaving 4 bases not matched to a gene. The CDR3 has 15 amino acids. CDR1 MDHEN and CDR2 SYDVKM come from the germline V gene. CDR3 sequence: CASSSRDRVYNEQFF. For the CDR3, the DNA is TGTGCCAGCAGTTCCCGGGACAGGGTCTACAATGAGCAGTTCTTC.

V usage is TRBV28 and J usage is TRBJ1-2; possible D gene TRBD1, 5 bases. CDR1 MDHEN and CDR2 SYDVKM come from the germline V gene. The CDR3 is 19 residues long. V dropped 3 bases and J dropped 4 bases, with 27 bases sitting between them. This chain's CDR3 is CASSFPSRGRTSRGYGYTF. The DNA for the CDR3 is TGTGCCAGCAGTTTTCCGAGTAGGGGAAGGACCTCTCGTGGCTATGGCTACACCTTC.

This sequence joins TRBV7-3 and TRBJ2-2, with D possibly being TRBD1 (6 bases). Trimming cost V 2 bases and J 3 bases, with 10 bases left between them. CDR3 length: 15 residues. Germline V gives CDR1 SGHTA, CDR2 FQGTGA. CDR3 sequence: CASSLQGPDTGELFF. DNA of the CDR3: TGTGCCAGCAGCTTACAGGGGCCTGACACCGGGGAGCTGTTTTTT.

The CDR3 bases are TGTGCCAGCAGCCAAGATCTACTCACTGAAGCTTTCTTT. Amino acid sequence: CASSQDLLTEAFF. The genes are TRBV3-1 and TRBJ1-1, with no clear D. V shed 0 bases and J shed 4 bases, with 6 bases lying between them. Germline CDR1 reads LGHDT; CDR2 reads YNNKEL (reference sequence). The CDR3 covers 13 residues.

This clonotype showed up just a few times. The CDR3 loop is CSVEASGALRGYTF. The CDR3, as DNA: TGCAGCGTTGAAGCCTCCGGGGCCCTCAGGGGCTACACCTTC. The chain is built from TRBV29-1 and TRBJ1-2; possible D gene TRBD1, 5 bases. Germline loops: CDR1 SQVTM, CDR2 ANQGSEA. The CDR3 contains 14 residues. V was trimmed by 1 base and J by 8 bases, leaving 17 bases between them.

The chain is built from TRBV7-9 and TRBJ2-4; 7 nucleotides agree with TRBD1. Germline V gene data show CDR1 as SEHNR and CDR2 as FQNEAQ (reference sequence). The CDR3 extends over 15 amino acids. V dropped 4 bases and J dropped 0; count of bases not matched to a gene: 3. In DNA form, the CDR3 reads TGTGCCAGCAGCTCGGGACAGCTAGCCAAAAACATTCAGTACTTC. Encoded protein: CASSSGQLAKNIQYF.

V is TRBV7-3 and J is TRBJ2-1; TRBD2 is a possible D gene (7 bases). V dropped 2 bases and J dropped 4 bases, with 18 bases sitting between them. Per the germline V gene, CDR1 is SGHTA and CDR2 is FQGTGA. The CDR3 runs to 17 residues. The CDR3 coding sequence is TGTGCCAGCAGCTTAGGGAGGGGGGCTGGGGGGTACAATGAGCAGTTCTTC. Translation: CASSLGRGAGGYNEQFF.

This chain uses TRBV29-1 with TRBJ1-4, with D hard to call. Trimming cost V 4 bases and J 0 bases, with 6 bases left between them. This CDR3 is 13 amino acids long. Germline CDR1 SQVTM, CDR2 ANQGSEA. CDR3 in DNA: TGCAGCGTTGGATGGCCAACTAATGAAAAACTGTTTTTT. This translates into CSVGWPTNEKLFF.

V is TRBV28 and J is TRBJ1-5; D gene ambiguous. The CDR3 covers 13 residues. Germline V gives CDR1 MDHEN, CDR2 SYDVKM. V was pared by 10 bases and J by 7 bases, with 17 bases between. CDR3: CATIGGVRQPQHF. The CDR3 DNA is TGTGCCACCATAGGCGGGGTACGGCAGCCCCAGCATTTT.

The chain recombines TRBV6-1 with TRBJ2-1; 9 nucleotides line up with TRBD2. V lost 7 bases, J lost 4 bases, and 11 bases stayed unmatched. Germline V CDR1 and CDR2: MNHNS, SASEGT. This CDR3 has 16 amino acids. Here the CDR3 DNA reads TGTGCCAGCATCGTTTTTGTTAGCGGGGGATACAATGAGCAGTTCTTC. Translating it yields CASIVFVSGGYNEQFF.

The chain is built from TRBV5-1 and TRBJ2-7; D remains unclear. Germline CDR1 SGHRS, CDR2 YFSETQ. The V end was cut by 1 base, the J end by 5 bases, with 7 bases between. This CDR3 is built from 12 residues. CDR3 nucleotide sequence: TGCGCCAGCAGCTTGAATCTCAACGAGCAGTACTTC. Its protein is CASSLNLNEQYF.

This sequence joins TRBV2 and TRBJ1-1, with D perhaps matching TRBD1 (5 bases). Trimming shortened V by 5 bases and J by 4 bases, and 14 bases separated the two germline ends. The germline gives CDR1 SNHLY, CDR2 FYNNEI. The CDR3 is 14 amino acids. The CDR3 loop reads CASSQTEGGTEAFF. The DNA for the CDR3 is TGTGCCAGCAGTCAGACAGAGGGAGGCACTGAAGCTTTCTTT.

The genes are TRBV29-1 and TRBJ2-1; 10 bases are a match to TRBD1. After removal of 7 bases from V and 6 bases from J, the junction contained 6 bases not matched to a gene. Germline V gene lookup returns CDR1 SQVTM and CDR2 ANQGSEA. The CDR3 runs 13 residues. The CDR3 DNA sequence: TGCAGCGCCTCGGGACAGGGGAGCAATGAGCAGTTCTTC. Protein: CSASGQGSNEQFF.

V is TRBV4-2 and J is TRBJ2-4; TRBD2 aligns across 7 bases. Germline assignment: CDR1 LGHNA and CDR2 YNFKEQ. CDR3 length: 19 amino acids. The V and J ends lost 3 bases and 1 base, in that order; junction bases with no gene match: 15. In nucleotides, the CDR3 is TGTGCCAGCAGCCAGCTTTGGGGAGGGGACGAGAGGGCCAAAAACATTCAGTACTTC. Amino acids: CASSQLWGGDERAKNIQYF.

A single count supports this clonotype. The chain joins TRBV6-5 to TRBJ1-5; D is undetermined. The V and J ends lost 2 bases and 0 bases respectively, with 8 bases between them. Germline V gene data show CDR1 as MNHEY and CDR2 as SVGAGI. This CDR3 is 15 amino acids long. The CDR3 spells CASSYKAYSNQPQHF. DNA for the CDR3: TGTGCCAGCAGTTACAAAGCGTATAGCAATCAGCCCCAGCATTTT.

As for this clonotype: One junction end disagrees with the germline gene, perhaps due to a read error. This chain connects TRBV7-2 to TRBJ1-2; D is undetermined. The CDR3 is made up of 11 amino acids. Germline lookup yields CDR1 SGHTA and CDR2 FQGNSA. The CDR3 nucleotides are TGTGCCAGCAGCTCCCCTGAAGGGCAGTCTTTC. Its protein is CASSSPEGQSF.

V gene TRBV7-2 combines with J gene TRBJ1-6; TRBD1 matches 7 bases. V was clipped by 5 bases and J by 2 bases; unmatched bases: 6. Germline V CDR1 and CDR2: SGHTA, FQGNSA. The CDR3 has 16 residues. The CDR3 is CASSAQGEPYNSPLHF. In nucleotides, the CDR3 is TGTGCCAGCAGCGCTCAGGGGGAGCCCTATAATTCACCCCTCCACTTT.